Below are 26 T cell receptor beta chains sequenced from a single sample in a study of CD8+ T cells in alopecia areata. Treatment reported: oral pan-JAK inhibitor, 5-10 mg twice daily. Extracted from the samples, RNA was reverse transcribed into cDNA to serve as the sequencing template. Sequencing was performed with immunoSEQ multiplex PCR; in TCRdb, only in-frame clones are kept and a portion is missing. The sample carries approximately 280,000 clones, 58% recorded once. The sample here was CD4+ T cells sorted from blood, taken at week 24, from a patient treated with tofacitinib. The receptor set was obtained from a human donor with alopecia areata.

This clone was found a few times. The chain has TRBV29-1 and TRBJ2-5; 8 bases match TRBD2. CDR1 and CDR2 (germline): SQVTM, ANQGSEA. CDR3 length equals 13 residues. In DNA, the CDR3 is TGCAGTGCCCCGTCGGGGGGGCAGGAGACCCAGTACTTC. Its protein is CSAPSGGQETQYF.

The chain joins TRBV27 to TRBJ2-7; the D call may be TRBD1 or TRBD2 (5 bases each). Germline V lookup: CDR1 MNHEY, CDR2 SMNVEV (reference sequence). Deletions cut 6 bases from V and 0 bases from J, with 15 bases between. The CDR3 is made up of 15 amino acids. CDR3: CASSLHRGLSYEQYF. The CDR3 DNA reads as TGTGCCAGCAGCCTTCACCGGGGCCTCTCCTACGAGCAGTACTTC.

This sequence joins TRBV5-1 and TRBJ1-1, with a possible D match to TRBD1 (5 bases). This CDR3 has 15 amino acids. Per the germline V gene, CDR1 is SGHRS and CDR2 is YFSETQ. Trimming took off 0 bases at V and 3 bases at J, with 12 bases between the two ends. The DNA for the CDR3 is TGCGCCAGCAGCTTGGACGGGGACTCCCACACTGAAGCTTTCTTT. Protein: CASSLDGDSHTEAFF.

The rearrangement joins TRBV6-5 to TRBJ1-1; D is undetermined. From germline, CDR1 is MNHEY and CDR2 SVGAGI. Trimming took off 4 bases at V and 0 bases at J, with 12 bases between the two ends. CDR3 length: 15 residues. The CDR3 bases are TGTGCCAGCAGTTCGCGGCGGAGGATGAACACTGAAGCTTTCTTT. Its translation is CASSSRRRMNTEAFF.

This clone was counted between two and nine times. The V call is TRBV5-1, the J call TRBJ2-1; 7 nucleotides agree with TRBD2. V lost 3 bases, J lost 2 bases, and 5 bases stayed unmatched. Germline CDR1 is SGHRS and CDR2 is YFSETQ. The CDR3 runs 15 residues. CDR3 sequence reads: CASSSQRGPYNEQFF. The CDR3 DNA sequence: TGCGCCAGCAGCTCCCAGCGGGGTCCCTACAATGAGCAGTTCTTC.

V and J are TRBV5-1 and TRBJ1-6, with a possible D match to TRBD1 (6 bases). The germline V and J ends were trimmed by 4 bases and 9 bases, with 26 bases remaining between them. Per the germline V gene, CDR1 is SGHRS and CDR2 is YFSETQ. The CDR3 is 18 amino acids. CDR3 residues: CASSTGERGGLGSSPLHF. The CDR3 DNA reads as TGCGCCAGCAGCACTGGGGAACGTGGGGGCTTAGGGAGTTCACCCCTCCACTTT.

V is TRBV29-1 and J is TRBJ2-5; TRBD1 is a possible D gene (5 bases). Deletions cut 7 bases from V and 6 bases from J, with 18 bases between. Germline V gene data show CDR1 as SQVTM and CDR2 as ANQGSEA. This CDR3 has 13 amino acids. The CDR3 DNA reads TGCAGCGCCCCGTACCCTCAGGGTCAGACCCAGTACTTC. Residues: CSAPYPQGQTQYF.

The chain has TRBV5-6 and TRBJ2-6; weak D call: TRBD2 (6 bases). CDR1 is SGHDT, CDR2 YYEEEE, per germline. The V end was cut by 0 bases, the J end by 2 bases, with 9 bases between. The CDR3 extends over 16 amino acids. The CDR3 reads CASSLVAGTGANVLTF. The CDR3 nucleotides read TGTGCCAGCAGCTTGGTTGCGGGGACTGGGGCCAACGTCCTGACTTTC.

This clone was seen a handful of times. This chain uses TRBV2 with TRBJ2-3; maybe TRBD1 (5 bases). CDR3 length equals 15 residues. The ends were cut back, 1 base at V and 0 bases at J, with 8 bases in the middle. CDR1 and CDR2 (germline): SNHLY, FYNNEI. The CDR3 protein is CASSEGGQSTDTQYF. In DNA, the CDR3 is TGTGCCAGCAGTGAAGGGGGCCAGAGCACAGATACGCAGTATTTT. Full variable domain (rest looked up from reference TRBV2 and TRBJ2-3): EPEVTQTPSHQVTQMGQEVILRCVPISNHLYFYWYRQILGQKVEFLVSFYNNEISEKSEIFDDQFSVERPDGSNFTLKIRSTKLEDSAMYFCASSEGGQSTDTQYFGPGTRLTVL.

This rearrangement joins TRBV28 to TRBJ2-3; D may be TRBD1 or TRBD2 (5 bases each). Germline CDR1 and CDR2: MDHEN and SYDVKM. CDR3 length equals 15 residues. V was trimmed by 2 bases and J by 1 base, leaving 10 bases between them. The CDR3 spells CASSLGGTGTDTQYF. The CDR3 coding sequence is TGTGCCAGCAGTTTAGGGGGTACAGGCACAGATACGCAGTATTTT.

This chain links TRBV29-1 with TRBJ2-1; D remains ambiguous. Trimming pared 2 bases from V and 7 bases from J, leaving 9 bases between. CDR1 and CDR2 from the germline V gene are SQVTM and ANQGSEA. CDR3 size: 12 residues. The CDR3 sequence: CSVELVGNEQFF. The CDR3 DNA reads TGCAGCGTTGAATTGGTGGGGAATGAGCAGTTCTTC.

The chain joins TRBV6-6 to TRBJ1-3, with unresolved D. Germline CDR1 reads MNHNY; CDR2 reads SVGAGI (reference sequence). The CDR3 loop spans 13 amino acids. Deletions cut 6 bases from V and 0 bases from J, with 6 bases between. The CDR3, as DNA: TGTGCCAGCAGACCCAGCTCTGGAAACACCATATATTTT. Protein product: CASRPSSGNTIYF.

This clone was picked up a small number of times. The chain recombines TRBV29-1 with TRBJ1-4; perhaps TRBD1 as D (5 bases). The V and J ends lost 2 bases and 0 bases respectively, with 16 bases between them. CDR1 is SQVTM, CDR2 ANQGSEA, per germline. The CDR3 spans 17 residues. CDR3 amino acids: CSVEFAGRRSTNEKLFF. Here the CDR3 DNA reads TGCAGCGTTGAATTTGCAGGGAGGAGGTCAACTAATGAAAAACTGTTTTTT.

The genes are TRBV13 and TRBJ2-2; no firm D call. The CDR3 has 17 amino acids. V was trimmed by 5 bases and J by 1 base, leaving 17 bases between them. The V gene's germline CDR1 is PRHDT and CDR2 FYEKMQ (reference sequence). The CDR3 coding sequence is TGTGCCAGCAGCCTTGCCTCCGTAGGGATGAACACCGGGGAGCTGTTTTTT. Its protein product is CASSLASVGMNTGELFF.

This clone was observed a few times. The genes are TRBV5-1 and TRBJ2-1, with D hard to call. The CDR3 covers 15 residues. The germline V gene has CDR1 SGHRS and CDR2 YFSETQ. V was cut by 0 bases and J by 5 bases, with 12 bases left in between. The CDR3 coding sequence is TGCGCCAGCAGCTTGGGGGCCGGCACGCACAATGAGCAGTTCTTC. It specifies CASSLGAGTHNEQFF.

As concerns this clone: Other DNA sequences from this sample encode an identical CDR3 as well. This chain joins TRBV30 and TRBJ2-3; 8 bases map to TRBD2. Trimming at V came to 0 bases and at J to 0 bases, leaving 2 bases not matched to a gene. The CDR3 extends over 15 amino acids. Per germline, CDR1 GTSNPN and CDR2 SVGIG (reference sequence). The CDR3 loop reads CAWSVGGGSTDTQYF. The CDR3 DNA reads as TGTGCCTGGAGTGTTGGCGGGGGGAGCACAGATACGCAGTATTTT.

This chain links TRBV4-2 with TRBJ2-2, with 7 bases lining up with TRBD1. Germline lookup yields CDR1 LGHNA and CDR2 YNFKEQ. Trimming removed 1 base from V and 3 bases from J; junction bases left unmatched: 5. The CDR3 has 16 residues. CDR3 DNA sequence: TGTGCCAGCAGCCAAGGACAGGGCCGGCACACCGGGGAGCTGTTTTTT. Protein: CASSQGQGRHTGELFF.

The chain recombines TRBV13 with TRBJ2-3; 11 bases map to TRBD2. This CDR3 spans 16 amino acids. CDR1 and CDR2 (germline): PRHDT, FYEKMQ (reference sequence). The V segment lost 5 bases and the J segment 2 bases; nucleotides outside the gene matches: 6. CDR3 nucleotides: TGTGCCAGCAGCCGCGGGACTAGCGGTAACACAGATACGCAGTATTTT. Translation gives CASSRGTSGNTDTQYF.

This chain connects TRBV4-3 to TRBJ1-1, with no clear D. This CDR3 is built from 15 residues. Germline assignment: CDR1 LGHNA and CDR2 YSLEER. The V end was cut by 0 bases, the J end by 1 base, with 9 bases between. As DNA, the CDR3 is TGCGCCAGCAGCCAAGATTCGCGTGGGAACACTGAAGCTTTCTTT. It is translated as CASSQDSRGNTEAFF.

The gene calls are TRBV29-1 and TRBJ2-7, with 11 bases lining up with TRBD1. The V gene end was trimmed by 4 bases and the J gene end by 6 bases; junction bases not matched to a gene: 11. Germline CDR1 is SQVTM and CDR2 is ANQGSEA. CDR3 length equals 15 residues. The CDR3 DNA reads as TGCAGCGTTGTTGGACAGGGGGCGCCTATGTCCGAGCAGTACTTC. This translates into CSVVGQGAPMSEQYF.

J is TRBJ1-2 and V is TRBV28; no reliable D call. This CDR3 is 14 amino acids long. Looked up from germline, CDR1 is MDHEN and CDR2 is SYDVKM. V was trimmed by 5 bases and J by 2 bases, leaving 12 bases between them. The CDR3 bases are TGTGCCAGCAGTGTAAGCCCGGGAAACTATGGCTACACCTTC. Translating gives CASSVSPGNYGYTF.

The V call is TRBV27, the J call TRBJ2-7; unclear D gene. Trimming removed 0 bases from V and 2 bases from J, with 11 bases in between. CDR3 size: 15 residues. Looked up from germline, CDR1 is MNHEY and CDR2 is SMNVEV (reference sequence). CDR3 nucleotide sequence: TGTGCCAGCAGTTTATCTTCAAACCGGGCCTACGAGCAGTACTTC. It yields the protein CASSLSSNRAYEQYF.

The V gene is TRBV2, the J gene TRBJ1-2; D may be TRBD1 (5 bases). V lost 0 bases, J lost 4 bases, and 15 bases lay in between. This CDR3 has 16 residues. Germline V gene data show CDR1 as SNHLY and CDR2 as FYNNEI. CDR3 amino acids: CASSEALQARGYGYTF. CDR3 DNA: TGTGCCAGCAGTGAAGCGCTACAGGCTCGGGGCTATGGCTACACCTTC.

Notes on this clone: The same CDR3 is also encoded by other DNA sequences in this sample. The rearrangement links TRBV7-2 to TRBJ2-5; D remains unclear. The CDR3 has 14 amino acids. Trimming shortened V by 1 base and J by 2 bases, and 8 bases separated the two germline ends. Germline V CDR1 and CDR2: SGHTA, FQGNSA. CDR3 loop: CASSLGGGQETQYF. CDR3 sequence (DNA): TGTGCCAGCAGCTTAGGGGGTGGACAAGAGACCCAGTACTTC.

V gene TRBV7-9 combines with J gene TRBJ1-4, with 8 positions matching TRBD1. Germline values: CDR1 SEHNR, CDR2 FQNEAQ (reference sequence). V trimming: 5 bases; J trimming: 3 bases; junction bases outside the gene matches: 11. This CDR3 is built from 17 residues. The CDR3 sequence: CASSPSPDRGSNEKLFF. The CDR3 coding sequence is TGTGCCAGCAGCCCCTCACCTGACAGGGGATCTAATGAAAAACTGTTTTTT.

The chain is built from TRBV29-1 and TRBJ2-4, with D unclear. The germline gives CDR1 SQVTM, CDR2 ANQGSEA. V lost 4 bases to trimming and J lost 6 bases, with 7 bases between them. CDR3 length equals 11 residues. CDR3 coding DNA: TGCAGCGTTGTTCGAGGAAACATTCAGTACTTC. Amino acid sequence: CSVVRGNIQYF.